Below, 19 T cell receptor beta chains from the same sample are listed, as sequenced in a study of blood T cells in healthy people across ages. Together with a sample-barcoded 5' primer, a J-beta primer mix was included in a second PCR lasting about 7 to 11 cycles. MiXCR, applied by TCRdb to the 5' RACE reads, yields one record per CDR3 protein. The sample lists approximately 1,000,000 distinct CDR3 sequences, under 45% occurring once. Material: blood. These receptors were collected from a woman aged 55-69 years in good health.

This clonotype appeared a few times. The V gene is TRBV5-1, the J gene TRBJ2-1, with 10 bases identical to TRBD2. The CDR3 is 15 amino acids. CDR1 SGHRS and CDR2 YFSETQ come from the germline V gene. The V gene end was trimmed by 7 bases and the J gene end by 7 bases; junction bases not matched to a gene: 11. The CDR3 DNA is TGCGCCAGCTATATAACTAGCGGGAATCGGAATGAGCAGTTCTTC. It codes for CASYITSGNRNEQFF.

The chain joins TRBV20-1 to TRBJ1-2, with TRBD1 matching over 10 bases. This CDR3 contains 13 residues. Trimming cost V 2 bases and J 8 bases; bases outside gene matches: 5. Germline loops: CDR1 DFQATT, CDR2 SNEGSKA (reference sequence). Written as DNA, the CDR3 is TGCAGTGCTAGACCCGGGACAGGGGTGGGCTACACCTTC. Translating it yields CSARPGTGVGYTF.

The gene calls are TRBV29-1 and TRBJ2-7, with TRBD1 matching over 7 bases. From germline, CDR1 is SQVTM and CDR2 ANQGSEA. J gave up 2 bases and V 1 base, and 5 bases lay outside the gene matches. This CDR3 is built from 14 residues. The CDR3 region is CSVEGVQGTYEQYF. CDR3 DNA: TGCAGCGTTGAAGGAGTACAGGGGACCTACGAGCAGTACTTC.

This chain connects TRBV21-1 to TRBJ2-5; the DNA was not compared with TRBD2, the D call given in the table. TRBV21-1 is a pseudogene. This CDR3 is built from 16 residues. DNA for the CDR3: TGTGCCAGCAAGGTTCGGGCTAGCGGGAGGGGAAATGAGCAGTACTTC. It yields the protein CASKVRASGRGNEQYF.

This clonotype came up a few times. CDR3 protein: CSVPKNTEAFF. The DNA of the CDR3 is TGCAGCGTTCCGAAGAACACTGAAGCTTTCTTT. The chain combines TRBV29-1 with TRBJ1-1; D is unclear. Trimming stripped 5 bases from V and 1 base from J, with 5 bases between. This CDR3 is 11 amino acids long. Germline V gives CDR1 SQVTM, CDR2 ANQGSEA.

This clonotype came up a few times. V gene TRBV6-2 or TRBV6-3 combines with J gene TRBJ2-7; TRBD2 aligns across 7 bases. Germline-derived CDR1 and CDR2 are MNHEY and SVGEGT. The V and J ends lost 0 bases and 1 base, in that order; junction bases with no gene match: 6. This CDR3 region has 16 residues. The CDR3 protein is CASSYSTSVGSYEQYF. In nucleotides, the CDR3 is TGTGCCAGCAGTTACTCTACTAGCGTCGGATCCTACGAGCAGTACTTC.

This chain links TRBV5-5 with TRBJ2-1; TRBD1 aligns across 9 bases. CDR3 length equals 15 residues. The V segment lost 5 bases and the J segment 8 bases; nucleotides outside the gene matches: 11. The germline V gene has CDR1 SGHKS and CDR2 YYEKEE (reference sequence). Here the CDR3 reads CASSMVDRGRDEQFF. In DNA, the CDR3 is TGTGCCAGCAGTATGGTGGACAGGGGAAGGGATGAGCAGTTCTTC.

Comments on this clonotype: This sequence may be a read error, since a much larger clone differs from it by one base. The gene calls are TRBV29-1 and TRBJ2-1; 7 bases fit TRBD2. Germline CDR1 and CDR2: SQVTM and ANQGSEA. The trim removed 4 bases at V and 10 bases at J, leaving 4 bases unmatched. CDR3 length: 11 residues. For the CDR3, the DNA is TGCAGCGTTGGCGGGGGATACGAGCAGTTCTTC. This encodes CSVGGGYEQFF.

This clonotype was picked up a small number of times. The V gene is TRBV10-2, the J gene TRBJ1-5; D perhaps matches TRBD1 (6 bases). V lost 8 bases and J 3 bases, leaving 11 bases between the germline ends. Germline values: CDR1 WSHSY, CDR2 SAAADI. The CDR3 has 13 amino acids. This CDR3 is CASRGQLNQPQHF. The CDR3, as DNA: TGCGCCAGCCGAGGACAGCTCAATCAGCCCCAGCATTTT.

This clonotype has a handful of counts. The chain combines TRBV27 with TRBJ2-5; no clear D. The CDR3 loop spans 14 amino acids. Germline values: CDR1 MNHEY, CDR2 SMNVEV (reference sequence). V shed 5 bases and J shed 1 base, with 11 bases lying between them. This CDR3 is CASSPGRSQETQYF. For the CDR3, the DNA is TGTGCCAGCAGTCCGGGCAGATCCCAAGAGACCCAGTACTTC.

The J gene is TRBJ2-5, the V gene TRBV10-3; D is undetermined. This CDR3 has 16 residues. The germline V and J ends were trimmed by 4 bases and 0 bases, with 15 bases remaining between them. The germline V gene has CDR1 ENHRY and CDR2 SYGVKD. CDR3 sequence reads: CAISVSPAADQETQYF. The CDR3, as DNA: TGTGCCATCAGTGTTTCCCCGGCAGCTGACCAAGAGACCCAGTACTTC.

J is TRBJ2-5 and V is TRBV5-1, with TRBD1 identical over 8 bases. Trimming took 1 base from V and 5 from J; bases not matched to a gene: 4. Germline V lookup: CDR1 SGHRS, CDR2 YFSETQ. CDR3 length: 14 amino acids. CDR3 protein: CASSLTGGTETQYF. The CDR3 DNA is TGCGCCAGCAGCTTGACAGGGGGTACGGAGACCCAGTACTTC.

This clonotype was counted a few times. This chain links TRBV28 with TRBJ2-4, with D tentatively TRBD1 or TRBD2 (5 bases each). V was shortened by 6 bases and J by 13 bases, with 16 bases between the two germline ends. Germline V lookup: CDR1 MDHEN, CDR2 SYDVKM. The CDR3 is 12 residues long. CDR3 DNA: TGTGCCAGCAGCCGGGACGTGGGGGAGCAGTACTTC. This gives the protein CASSRDVGEQYF.

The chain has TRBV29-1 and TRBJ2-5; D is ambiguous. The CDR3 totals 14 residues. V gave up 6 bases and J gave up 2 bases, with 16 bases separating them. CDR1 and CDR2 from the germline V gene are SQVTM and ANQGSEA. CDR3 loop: CSVRRLSVQETQYF. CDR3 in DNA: TGCAGCGTCCGACGACTTTCGGTACAAGAGACCCAGTACTTC.

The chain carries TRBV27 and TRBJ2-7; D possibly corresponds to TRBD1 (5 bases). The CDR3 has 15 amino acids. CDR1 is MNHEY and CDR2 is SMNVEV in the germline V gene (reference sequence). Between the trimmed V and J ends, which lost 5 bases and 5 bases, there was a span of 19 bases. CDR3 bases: TGTGCCAGCAGTCCTTCCTGGACAAAGGGCCACGAGCAGTACTTC. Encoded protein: CASSPSWTKGHEQYF.

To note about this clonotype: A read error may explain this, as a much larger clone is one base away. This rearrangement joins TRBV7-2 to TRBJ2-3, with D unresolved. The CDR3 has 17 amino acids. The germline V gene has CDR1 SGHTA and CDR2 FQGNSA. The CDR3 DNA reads TGTGCCAGCAACTTAGTAGGCGTATCAACTAGCACAGATACGCAGTATTTT. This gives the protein CASNLVGVSTSTDTQYF.

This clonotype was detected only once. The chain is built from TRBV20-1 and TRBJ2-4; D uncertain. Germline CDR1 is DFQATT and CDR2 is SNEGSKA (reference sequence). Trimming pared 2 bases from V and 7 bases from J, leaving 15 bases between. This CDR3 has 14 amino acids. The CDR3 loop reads CSARRYEEGNIQYF. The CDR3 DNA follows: TGCAGTGCTAGACGCTATGAAGAAGGGAACATTCAGTACTTC.

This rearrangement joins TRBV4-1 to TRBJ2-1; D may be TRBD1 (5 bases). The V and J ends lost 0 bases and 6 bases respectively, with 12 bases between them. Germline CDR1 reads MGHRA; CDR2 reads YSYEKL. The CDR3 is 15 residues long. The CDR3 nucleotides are TGCGCCAGCAGCCAAGAGGGGCTTTGGTGCAATGAGCAGTTCTTC. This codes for CASSQEGLWCNEQFF.

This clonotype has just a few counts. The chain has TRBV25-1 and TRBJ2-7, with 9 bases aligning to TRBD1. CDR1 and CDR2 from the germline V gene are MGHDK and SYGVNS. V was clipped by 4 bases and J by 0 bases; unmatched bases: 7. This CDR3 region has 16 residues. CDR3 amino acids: CASSGQGQGRSYEQYF. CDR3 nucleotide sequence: TGTGCCAGCAGTGGCCAGGGACAGGGTCGCTCCTACGAGCAGTACTTC.